This entry features one T cell receptor (beta chain) sequence. Antigen specificity is unknown. This CDR3 comprises 17 residues. The V and J ends lost 0 bases and 2 bases, in that order; junction bases with no gene match: 7. The germline V gene has CDR1 MGHRA and CDR2 YSYEKL. This sample is drawn from a study of Ad26.COV2.S vaccination and SARS-CoV-2 variants. About the research overall: Within the COV1001 Ad26.COV2.S trial arm, the donor was enrolled. Notes on the study in general: People who got the vaccine had more spike-specific TCR breadth than people who got placebo.

The protocol was immunoSEQ multiplex PCR, while the TCRdb copy is restricted to in-frame clones and leaves out a portion. The profile shows 400,000 to 450,000 clones, 80% to 95% of them singletons. Treatment given: some 19 received Ad26.COV2.S at low or high dose, single or two shots; five or six received placebo; per-sample allocation not given. Vaccine and placebo recipients were sampled on day 63 after the first injection. The chain joins TRBV4-1 to TRBJ2-5; 9 bases are a match to TRBD2. This sequence was found in a person between 18 and 65 years old who received the Ad26.COV2.S COVID-19 vaccine or a placebo. The sample consisted of peripheral blood, taken in a trial of Ad26.COV2.S vaccine versus placebo. CDR3 DNA sequence: TGCGCCAGCAGCCAAGATCATCGGACTAGCGCGCAAGAGACCCAGTACTTC. It specifies CASSQDHRTSAQETQYF.